A single sample is the source of the 30 T cell receptor beta chains below, sequenced in a study of regulatory T cells in long-lasting Graves disease. Time point described: newly diagnosed GD, antithyroid drugs for less than 3 months. Making the TCR library involved RNA that had been extracted from PBMCs. According to the study, TCR beta libraries were built with iRepertoire HTBI primers and CDR3-region Arm-PCR. Each CDR3 protein is one row after TCRdb ran MiXCR on the multiplex PCR reads. This sample yields hundreds of thousands of distinct CDR3 sequences, of which roughly 12% are seen a single time; more than 8.5% belongs to the top ten. These records were also assigned to another study, of T cells in Graves' hyperthyroidism and ophthalmopathy.

The sample consisted of peripheral blood mononuclear cells (PBMCs), taken at new diagnosis, from a patient treated with antithyroid drugs. Receptors were obtained from a young man with Graves disease.

This sequence joins TRBV27 and TRBJ2-2; 10 nucleotides match TRBD1. Germline V lookup: CDR1 MNHEY, CDR2 SMNVEV (reference sequence). The CDR3 totals 16 residues. V dropped 3 bases and J dropped 1; count of bases not matched to a gene: 2. This CDR3 reads CASSFGQGVNTGELFF. CDR3 nucleotides: TGTGCCAGCAGTTTTGGACAGGGGGTGAACACCGGGGAGCTGTTTTTT.

This clonotype was counted many times. The chain joins TRBV7-3 to TRBJ2-7; 11 bases line up with TRBD2. Germline CDR1 and CDR2: SGHTA and FQGTGA. V gave up 5 bases and J gave up 2 bases; unmatched junction bases: 5. This CDR3 comprises 15 residues. The CDR3 spells CASSVTSGRTYEQYF. CDR3 coding DNA: TGTGCCAGCAGCGTCACTAGCGGGAGAACCTACGAGCAGTACTTC.

A note on this clonotype: A much larger clone sits a single nucleotide away, making a read error possible. The chain couples TRBV7-8 to TRBJ2-7; 8 nucleotides line up with TRBD2. This CDR3 contains 15 residues. Germline CDR1 is SGHVS and CDR2 is FQNEAQ. V dropped 5 bases and J dropped 6; count of bases not matched to a gene: 12. For the CDR3, the DNA is TGTGCCAGCAGCACCTGGGTAGCGGGATCGCGCGAGCAGTACTTC. It specifies CASSTWVAGSREQYF.

The chain couples TRBV25-1 to TRBJ1-1; D gene ambiguous. Germline V lookup: CDR1 MGHDK, CDR2 SYGVNS. This CDR3 is 14 amino acids long. V gave up 3 bases and J gave up 1 base, with 9 bases separating them. The CDR3, as DNA: TGTGCCAGCAGTGATTGGGCCAGGAACACTGAAGCTTTCTTT. Translation gives CASSDWARNTEAFF.

Ten or more counts support this clonotype. Written as DNA, the CDR3 is TGTGCCAGCAGCTTAGGAGCCCCTAATACGCAGTATTTT. Its protein product is CASSLGAPNTQYF. The rearrangement uses TRBV13 and TRBJ2-3; D uncertain. The ends were cut back, 0 bases at V and 7 bases at J, with 8 bases in the middle. Germline CDR1 reads PRHDT; CDR2 reads FYEKMQ (reference sequence). The CDR3 loop spans 13 amino acids.

Comments on this clonotype: This may come from a read error, since a much larger clone is one base off. The chain employs TRBV27 and TRBJ2-7, with 9 bases lining up with TRBD1. J was trimmed by 7 bases and V by 7 bases; bases with no gene match: 11. The CDR3 covers 14 residues. Germline CDR1 reads MNHEY; CDR2 reads SMNVEV (reference sequence). The CDR3 bases are TGTGCCAGCACCCGGGACAGGGTTGGTGATGAGCAGTACTTC. Translated, it gives CASTRDRVGDEQYF.

This clonotype came up a few times. V usage is TRBV9 and J usage is TRBJ2-7; D possibly uses TRBD1 or TRBD2 (5 bases each). Germline CDR1 and CDR2: SGDLS and YYNGEE. V lost 3 bases, J lost 4 bases, and 23 bases lay in between. The CDR3 is 17 amino acids. CDR3 nucleotides: TGTGCCAGCAGCGACGAGGGGTACTCGGGTTCTTATTACGAGCAGTACTTC. Translated: CASSDEGYSGSYYEQYF.

In its sample, this clonotype was seen a few times. This may be a read error: a much more frequent sequence differs by one nucleotide. This chain joins TRBV6-2 or TRBV6-3 and TRBJ2-7; D gene ambiguous. Germline values: CDR1 MNHEY, CDR2 SVGEGT. The CDR3 length is 14 residues. The CDR3, as DNA: TGTGCCAGCAGTTACTCGGAGTCCGTCAACGAGCAGCACTTC. It specifies CASSYSESVNEQHF.

This clonotype turned up a few times. The V gene is TRBV19, the J gene TRBJ2-2, with no clear D. Germline loops: CDR1 LNHDA, CDR2 SQIVND (reference sequence). The CDR3 consists of 14 residues. Trimming removed 4 bases at V and 2 bases at J, with 8 bases between. The CDR3 DNA reads TGTGCCAGTAGTACCTCACCAAACACCGGGGAGCTGTTTTTT. It codes for CASSTSPNTGELFF.

This clonotype was seen a handful of times. The J gene is TRBJ2-5, the V gene TRBV9; tentatively, D is TRBD2 (5 bases). Germline V gene sequence: CDR1 SGDLS, CDR2 YYNGEE. The CDR3 sequence is 14 residues long. The germline V and J ends were trimmed by 0 bases and 5 bases, with 11 bases remaining between them. CDR3 in DNA: TGTGCCAGCAGCGTAGGACGGGCGGGTGAGACCCAGTACTTC. It yields the protein CASSVGRAGETQYF.

As regards this clonotype: One junction end does not reproduce the germline sequence, and a read error may be involved. The chain employs TRBV3-1 and TRBJ2-7; D call uncertain. The CDR3 is 11 amino acids. Germline V CDR1 and CDR2: LGHDT, YNNKEL (reference sequence). The DNA for the CDR3 is TGTGCCGGCAGCCAAGCCTATGAGCAGTACTTC. It yields the protein CAGSQAYEQYF.

Ten or more counts support this clonotype. The chain recombines TRBV7-9 with TRBJ2-7; perhaps D is TRBD1 or TRBD2 (5 bases each). Germline V gives CDR1 SEHNR, CDR2 FQNEAQ (reference sequence). The V end was cut by 7 bases, the J end by 0 bases, with 10 bases between. CDR3 length: 13 amino acids. Written as DNA, the CDR3 is TGTGCCAGCAATGTAGGGACCTCCTACGAGCAGTACTTC. Encoded protein: CASNVGTSYEQYF.

In its sample, this clonotype was seen many times. This chain uses TRBV10-1 with TRBJ2-3; 7 positions agree with TRBD1. Germline V gene sequence: CDR1 WNHNN, CDR2 SYGVQD (reference sequence). The CDR3 is 16 amino acids. J gave up 2 bases and V 3 bases, and 8 bases lay outside the gene matches. The CDR3 loop is CASSDFRTGITDTQYF. The CDR3 nucleotides are TGCGCCAGCAGTGACTTCAGGACAGGAATCACAGATACGCAGTATTTT.

This clonotype was counted ten times or more. The chain combines TRBV28 with TRBJ1-1, with TRBD1 matching over 8 bases. The CDR3 is made up of 16 amino acids. Germline values: CDR1 MDHEN, CDR2 SYDVKM. V was clipped by 9 bases and J by 5 bases; unmatched bases: 17. The CDR3, as DNA: TGTGCCAGTGATGATAGATCCGGGACAGGCTTAACTGAAGCTTTCTTT. It specifies CASDDRSGTGLTEAFF.

The chain has TRBV29-1 and TRBJ1-2; D possibly corresponds to TRBD1 (6 bases). This CDR3 spans 14 amino acids. Germline V CDR1 and CDR2: SQVTM, ANQGSEA. Trimming stripped 4 bases from V and 6 bases from J, with 18 bases between. DNA of the CDR3: TGCAGCGTTGTATGGCGGGACAAAAGGGATGGCTACACCTTC. It encodes CSVVWRDKRDGYTF.

In this sample, this clonotype turned up many times. The V and J genes are TRBV20-1 and TRBJ2-1, with D possibly TRBD1 on 7 matching bases. The CDR3 is 16 residues long. Germline values: CDR1 DFQATT, CDR2 SNEGSKA (reference sequence). Trimming removed 6 bases from V and 7 bases from J, with 25 bases in between. CDR3 DNA sequence: TGCAGTGCCCACAAAAGAGGCGGGACAGTTGGAAATGAGCAGTTCTTC. Its protein product is CSAHKRGGTVGNEQFF.

The rearrangement uses TRBV27 and TRBJ2-1, with D possibly TRBD2 on 6 matching bases. Germline values: CDR1 MNHEY, CDR2 SMNVEV (reference sequence). The CDR3 is made up of 15 amino acids. Deletions cut 3 bases from V and 7 bases from J, with 16 bases between. The CDR3 nucleotides are TGTGCCAGCAGTTTTCGGGCGGGATTCGGGAATGAGCAGTTCTTC. It encodes CASSFRAGFGNEQFF.

V is TRBV5-1 and J is TRBJ1-2, with TRBD1 identical over 12 bases. With V trimmed by 2 bases and J by 7 bases, 6 bases remained unmatched. In germline, CDR1 is SGHRS, CDR2 YFSETQ. The CDR3 length is 15 residues. The CDR3, as DNA: TGCGCCAGCAGCTTTGAGGGACAGGGGGCCGGTGGCTACACCTTC. Its translation: CASSFEGQGAGGYTF.

As to this clonotype: This sequence may be a read error, since a much larger clone differs from it by one base. This chain connects TRBV7-9 to TRBJ2-5, with D perhaps being TRBD1 or TRBD2 (5 bases each). The DNA end favors TRBJ2-1, so the J call may be wrong. There are 16 residues in the CDR3. Looked up from germline, CDR1 is SEHNR and CDR2 is FQNEAQ (reference sequence). Here the CDR3 DNA reads TGTGCCAGCAGCTTAGTGGGGACGGGGTCCTACGATGAGCAGTTCTTC. It yields the protein CASSLVGTGSYDEQFF.

A few counts support this clonotype. The rearrangement links TRBV7-7 to TRBJ1-1; D gene unclear. Trimming pared 5 bases from V and 0 bases from J, leaving 7 bases between. This CDR3 spans 13 amino acids. Germline V CDR1 and CDR2: SSHAT, FNYEAQ (reference sequence). This chain's CDR3 is CASSRDLNTEAFF. CDR3 nucleotide sequence: TGTGCCAGCAGCCGCGACCTGAACACTGAAGCTTTCTTT.

This clonotype has more than one count but fewer than ten. The chain carries TRBV13 and TRBJ2-4; the D gene is possibly TRBD1 (6 bases). Germline V gives CDR1 PRHDT, CDR2 FYEKMQ (reference sequence). Between the trimmed V and J ends, which lost 5 bases and 2 bases, there was a span of 19 bases. The CDR3 totals 17 residues. The CDR3 coding sequence is TGTGCCAGCAGCGGCCTGACAGGAGCCCCGACCAAAAACATTCAGTACTTC. Residues: CASSGLTGAPTKNIQYF.

This clonotype was found many times. The chain has TRBV5-1 and TRBJ2-1, with 12 positions matching TRBD2. Unmatched junction bases numbered 10, after V lost 2 bases and J lost 1 base. From germline, CDR1 is SGHRS and CDR2 YFSETQ. The CDR3 runs 19 residues. CDR3 region: CASSFRLTSGSSSYNEQFF. DNA of the CDR3: TGCGCCAGCAGCTTTCGGTTGACTAGCGGGAGCTCTTCCTACAATGAGCAGTTCTTC.

This clonotype was observed many times. The chain combines TRBV28 with TRBJ2-5; maybe TRBD2 (6 bases). This CDR3 region has 16 residues. The germline V gene has CDR1 MDHEN and CDR2 SYDVKM. Between the trimmed V and J ends, which lost 6 bases and 1 base, there was a span of 18 bases. In DNA, the CDR3 is TGTGCCAGCAGCCCTACGGGGATAGCGGTCCAAGAGACCCAGTACTTC. As protein: CASSPTGIAVQETQYF.

Of note for this clonotype: One end of the junction does not line up with germline, which may come from a read error. The genes are TRBV15 and TRBJ2-5; D unresolved. The germline gives CDR1 LNHNV, CDR2 YYDKDF (reference sequence). The CDR3 covers 12 residues. The CDR3 region is CPTSRDRQTQYF. The CDR3 DNA is TGTCCCACCAGCAGAGATCGACAGACCCAGTACTTC.

This clonotype came up a few times. The V and J genes are TRBV19 and TRBJ2-6, with 8 bases that match TRBD1. The V segment lost 5 bases and the J segment 3 bases; nucleotides outside the gene matches: 3. The CDR3 loop spans 15 amino acids. Per the germline V gene, CDR1 is LNHDA and CDR2 is SQIVND (reference sequence). The chain's CDR3 is CASSLQGGGANVLTF. CDR3 in DNA: TGTGCCAGTAGTTTACAGGGGGGTGGGGCCAACGTCCTGACTTTC.

On this clonotype: Possible read error: a much larger clone is one base away. The chain combines TRBV20-1 with TRBJ2-3; D tentatively fits TRBD1 or TRBD2 (6 bases each). The assigned J gene may be wrong: the sequence end matches TRBJ2-5 better. This CDR3 comprises 13 residues. Germline CDR1 and CDR2: DFQATT and SNEGSKA (reference sequence). CDR3 protein: CSARGLGGETQYF. The CDR3 DNA reads as TGCAGTGCTAGAGGACTAGGGGGAGAGACCCAGTACTTC.

CDR3 in DNA: TGCGCCAGCAGCTTGGGGAGGAGAGACAATGAGCAGTTCTTC. Translating it yields CASSLGRRDNEQFF. The rearrangement uses TRBV5-1 and TRBJ2-1; tentatively, D is TRBD2 (5 bases). V lost 0 bases, J lost 5 bases, and 9 bases lay in between. CDR3 length: 14 amino acids. Germline lookup yields CDR1 SGHRS and CDR2 YFSETQ.

The chain couples TRBV10-3 to TRBJ1-2; no reliable D call. Per the germline V gene, CDR1 is ENHRY and CDR2 is SYGVKD. The V and J ends lost 4 bases and 6 bases respectively, with 9 bases between them. CDR3 size: 12 residues. CDR3: CAISGGVNGYTF. CDR3 in DNA: TGTGCCATCAGTGGAGGCGTGAATGGCTACACCTTC.

This clonotype came up a few times. The V and J genes are TRBV5-1 and TRBJ2-5, with 10 positions matching TRBD1. CDR3 length: 15 amino acids. CDR1 and CDR2 from the germline V gene are SGHRS and YFSETQ. The trim removed 4 bases at V and 2 bases at J, leaving 5 bases unmatched. CDR3 protein: CASSPGTGVQETQYF. The DNA of the CDR3 is TGCGCCAGCAGCCCTGGGACAGGGGTTCAAGAGACCCAGTACTTC. Complete variable domain (other parts from reference TRBV5-1 and TRBJ2-5): KAGVTQTPRYLIKTRGQQVTLSCSPISGHRSVSWYQQTPGQGLQFLFEYFSETQRNKGNFPGRFSGRQFSNSRSEMNVSTLELGDSALYLCASSPGTGVQETQYFGPGTRLLVL.

This clonotype was seen at least ten times. CDR3 in amino acids: CATSDHPRQPQHF. As DNA, the CDR3 is TGTGCCACCAGTGACCACCCGAGGCAGCCCCAGCATTTT. J is TRBJ1-5 and V is TRBV24-1, with unresolved D. CDR1 KGHDR and CDR2 SFDVKD come from the germline V gene. V gave up 4 bases and J gave up 7 bases, with 10 bases separating them. This CDR3 region has 13 residues.